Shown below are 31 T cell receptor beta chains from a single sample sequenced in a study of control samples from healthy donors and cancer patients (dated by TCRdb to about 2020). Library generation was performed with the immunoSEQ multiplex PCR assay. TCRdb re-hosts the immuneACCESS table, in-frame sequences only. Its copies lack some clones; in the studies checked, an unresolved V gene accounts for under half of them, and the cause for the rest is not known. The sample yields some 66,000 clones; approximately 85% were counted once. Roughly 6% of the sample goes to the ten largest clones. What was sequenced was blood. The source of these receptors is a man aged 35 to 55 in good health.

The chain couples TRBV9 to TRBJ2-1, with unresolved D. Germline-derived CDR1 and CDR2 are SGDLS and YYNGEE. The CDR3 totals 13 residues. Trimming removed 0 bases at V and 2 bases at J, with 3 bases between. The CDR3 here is CASSVGAYNEQFF. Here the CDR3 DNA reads TGTGCCAGCAGCGTAGGGGCCTACAATGAGCAGTTCTTC.

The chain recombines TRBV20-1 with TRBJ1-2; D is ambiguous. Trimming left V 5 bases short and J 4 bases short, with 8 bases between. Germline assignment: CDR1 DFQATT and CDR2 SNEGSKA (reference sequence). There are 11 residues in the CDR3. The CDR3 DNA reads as TGCAGTGCTGGCGGTAGCTATGGCTACACCTTC. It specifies CSAGGSYGYTF.

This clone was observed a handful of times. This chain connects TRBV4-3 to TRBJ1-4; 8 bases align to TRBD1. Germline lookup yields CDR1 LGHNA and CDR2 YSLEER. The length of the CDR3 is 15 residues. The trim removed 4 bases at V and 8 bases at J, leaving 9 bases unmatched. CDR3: CASSRQTGVLEKLFF. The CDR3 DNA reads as TGCGCCAGCAGCCGCCAGACAGGGGTATTGGAAAAACTGTTTTTT.

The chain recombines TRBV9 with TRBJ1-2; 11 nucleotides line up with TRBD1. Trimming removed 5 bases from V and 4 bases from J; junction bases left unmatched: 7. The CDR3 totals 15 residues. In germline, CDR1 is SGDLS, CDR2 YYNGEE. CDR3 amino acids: CASRQGQGEAYGYTF. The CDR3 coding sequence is TGTGCCAGCAGACAGGGACAGGGGGAAGCCTATGGCTACACCTTC.

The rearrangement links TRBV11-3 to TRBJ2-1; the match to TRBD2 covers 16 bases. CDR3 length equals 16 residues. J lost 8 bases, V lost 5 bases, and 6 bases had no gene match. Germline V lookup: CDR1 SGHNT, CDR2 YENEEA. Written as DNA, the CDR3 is TGTGCCAGCAGCGCTGGGACTAGCGGGGGGGCCGATGAGCAGTTCTTC. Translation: CASSAGTSGGADEQFF.

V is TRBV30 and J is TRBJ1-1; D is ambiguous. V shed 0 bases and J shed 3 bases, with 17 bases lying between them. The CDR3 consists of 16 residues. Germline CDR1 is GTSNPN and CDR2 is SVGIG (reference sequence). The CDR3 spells CAWSVISASRDTEAFF. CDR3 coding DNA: TGTGCCTGGAGTGTTATATCGGCCAGTCGCGACACTGAAGCTTTCTTT. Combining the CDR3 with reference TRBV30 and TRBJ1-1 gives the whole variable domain SQTIHQWPATLVQPVGSPLSLECTVEGTSNPNLYWYRQAAGRGLQLLFYSVGIGQISSEVPQNLSASRPQDRQFILSSKKLLLSDSGFYLCAWSVISASRDTEAFFGQGTRLTVV.

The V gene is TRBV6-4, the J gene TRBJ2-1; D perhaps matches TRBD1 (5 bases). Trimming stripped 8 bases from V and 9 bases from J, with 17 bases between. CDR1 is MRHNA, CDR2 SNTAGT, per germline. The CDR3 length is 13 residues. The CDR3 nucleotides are TGTGCCAGCGGCGGCCAGGGAATTAGTGAGCAGTTCTTC. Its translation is CASGGQGISEQFF.

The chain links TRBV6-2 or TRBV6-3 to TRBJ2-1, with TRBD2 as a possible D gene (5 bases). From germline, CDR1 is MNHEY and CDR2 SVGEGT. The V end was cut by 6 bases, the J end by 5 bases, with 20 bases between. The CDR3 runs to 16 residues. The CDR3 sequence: CASSPRAPRRDNEQFF. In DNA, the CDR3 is TGTGCCAGCAGCCCGCGGGCTCCGAGGAGAGACAATGAGCAGTTCTTC.

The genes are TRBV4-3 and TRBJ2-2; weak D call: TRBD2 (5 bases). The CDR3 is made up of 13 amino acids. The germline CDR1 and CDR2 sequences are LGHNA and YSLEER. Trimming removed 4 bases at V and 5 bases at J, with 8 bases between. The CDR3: CASSPLGTGELFF. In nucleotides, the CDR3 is TGCGCCAGCAGCCCACTAGGTACCGGGGAGCTGTTTTTT.

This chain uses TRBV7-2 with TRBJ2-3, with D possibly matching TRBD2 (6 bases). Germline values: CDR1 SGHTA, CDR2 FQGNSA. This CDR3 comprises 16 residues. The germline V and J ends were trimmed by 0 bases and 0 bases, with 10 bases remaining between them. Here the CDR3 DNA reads TGTGCCAGCAGCTTAGCTAGCGGTCTTAGCACAGATACGCAGTATTTT. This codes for CASSLASGLSTDTQYF.

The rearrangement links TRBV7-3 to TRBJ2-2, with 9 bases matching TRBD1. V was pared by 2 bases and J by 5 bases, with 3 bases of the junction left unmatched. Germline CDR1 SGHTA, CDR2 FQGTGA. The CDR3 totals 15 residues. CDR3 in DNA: TGTGCCAGCAGCTTAGGGGACAGGGATACCGGGGAGCTGTTTTTT. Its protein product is CASSLGDRDTGELFF.

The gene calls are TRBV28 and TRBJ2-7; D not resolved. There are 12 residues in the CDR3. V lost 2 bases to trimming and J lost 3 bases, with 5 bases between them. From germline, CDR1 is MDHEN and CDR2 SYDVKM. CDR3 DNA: TGTGCCAGCAGTTTAGCAAACTACGAGCAGTACTTC. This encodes CASSLANYEQYF.

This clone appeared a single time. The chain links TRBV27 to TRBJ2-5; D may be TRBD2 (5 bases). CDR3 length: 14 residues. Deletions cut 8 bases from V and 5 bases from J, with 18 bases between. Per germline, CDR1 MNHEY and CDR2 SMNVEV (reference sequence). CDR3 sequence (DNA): TGTGCCAGCTCCTTTCGAGCGGCATTGGAGACCCAGTACTTC. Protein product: CASSFRAALETQYF.

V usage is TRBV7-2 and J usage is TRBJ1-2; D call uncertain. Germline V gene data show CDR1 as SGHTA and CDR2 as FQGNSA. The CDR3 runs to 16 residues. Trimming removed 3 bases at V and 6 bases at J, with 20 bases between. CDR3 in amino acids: CASSFSRDLIKDGYTF. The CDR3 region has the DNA TGTGCCAGCAGCTTTTCCCGGGATCTAATCAAGGATGGCTACACCTTC.

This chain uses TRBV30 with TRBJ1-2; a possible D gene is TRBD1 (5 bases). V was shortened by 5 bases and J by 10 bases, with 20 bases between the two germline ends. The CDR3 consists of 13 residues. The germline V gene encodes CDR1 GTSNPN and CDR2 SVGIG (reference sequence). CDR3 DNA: TGTGCCTGGTCTACCGGGACTGGGAGCGCCTACACCTTC. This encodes CAWSTGTGSAYTF.

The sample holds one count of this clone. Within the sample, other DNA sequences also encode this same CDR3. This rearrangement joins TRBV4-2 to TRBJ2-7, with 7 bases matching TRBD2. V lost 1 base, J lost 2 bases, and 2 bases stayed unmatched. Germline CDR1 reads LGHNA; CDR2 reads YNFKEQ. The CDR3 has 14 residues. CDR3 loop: CASSQGGGAYEQYF. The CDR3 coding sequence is TGTGCCAGCAGCCAAGGGGGGGGTGCCTACGAGCAGTACTTC.

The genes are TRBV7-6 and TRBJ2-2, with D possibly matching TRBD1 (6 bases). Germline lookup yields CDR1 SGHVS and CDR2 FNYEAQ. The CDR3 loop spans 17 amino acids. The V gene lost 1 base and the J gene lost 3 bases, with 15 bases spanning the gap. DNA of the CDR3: TGTGCCAGCAGCTTAGGCCCCAGGGGCGCAGACACCGGGGAGCTGTTTTTT. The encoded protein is CASSLGPRGADTGELFF. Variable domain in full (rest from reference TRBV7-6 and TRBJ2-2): GAGVSQSPRYKVTKRGQDVALRCDPISGHVSLYWYRQALGQGPEFLTYFNYEAQQDKSGLPNDRFSAERPEGSISTLTIQRTEQRDSAMYRCASSLGPRGADTGELFFGEGSRLTVL.

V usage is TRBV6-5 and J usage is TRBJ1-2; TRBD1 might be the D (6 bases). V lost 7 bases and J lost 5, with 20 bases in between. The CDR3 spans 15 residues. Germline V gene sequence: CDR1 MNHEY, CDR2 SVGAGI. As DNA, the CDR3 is TGTGCCAGCATACCACAGGGTGCTACGGGGTATGGCTACACCTTC. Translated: CASIPQGATGYGYTF.

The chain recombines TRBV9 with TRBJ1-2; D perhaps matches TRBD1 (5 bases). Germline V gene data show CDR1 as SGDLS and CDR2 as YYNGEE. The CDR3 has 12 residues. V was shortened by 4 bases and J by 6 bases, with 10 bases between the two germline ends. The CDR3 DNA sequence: TGTGCCAGCAGCCCGGGGACGGATGGCTACACCTTC. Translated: CASSPGTDGYTF.

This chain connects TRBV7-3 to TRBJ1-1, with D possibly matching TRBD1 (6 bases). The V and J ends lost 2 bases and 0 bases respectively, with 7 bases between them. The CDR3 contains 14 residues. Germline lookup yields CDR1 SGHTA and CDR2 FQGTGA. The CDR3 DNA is TGTGCCAGCAGCTTACAGGGGATGAACACTGAAGCTTTCTTT. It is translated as CASSLQGMNTEAFF.

In DNA form, the CDR3 reads TGTGCCTGGAGTGTACCCGAGAACACTGAAGCTTTCTTT. Its translation is CAWSVPENTEAFF. The rearrangement uses TRBV30 and TRBJ1-1; D not resolved. Trimming left V 0 bases short and J 1 base short, with 6 bases between. The CDR3 covers 13 residues. Germline V CDR1 and CDR2: GTSNPN, SVGIG (reference sequence).

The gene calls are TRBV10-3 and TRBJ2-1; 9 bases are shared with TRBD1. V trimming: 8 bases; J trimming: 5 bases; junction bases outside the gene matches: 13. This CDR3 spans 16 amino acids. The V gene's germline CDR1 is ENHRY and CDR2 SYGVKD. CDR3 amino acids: CAIGDALGQGNNEQFF. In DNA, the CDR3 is TGTGCCATCGGCGACGCCCTGGGACAGGGTAACAATGAGCAGTTCTTC.

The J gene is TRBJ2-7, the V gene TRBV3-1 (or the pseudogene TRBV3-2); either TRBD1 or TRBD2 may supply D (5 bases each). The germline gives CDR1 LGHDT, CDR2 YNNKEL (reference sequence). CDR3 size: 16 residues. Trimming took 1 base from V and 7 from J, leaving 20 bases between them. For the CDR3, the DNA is TGTGCCAGCAGCCAAGGTCCCGTGGGGGTGACTCAGGAGCAGTACTTC. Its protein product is CASSQGPVGVTQEQYF.

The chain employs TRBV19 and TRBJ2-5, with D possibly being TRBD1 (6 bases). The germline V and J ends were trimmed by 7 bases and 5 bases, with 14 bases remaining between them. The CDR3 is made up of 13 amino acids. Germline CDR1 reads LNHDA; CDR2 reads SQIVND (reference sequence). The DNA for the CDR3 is TGTGCCAGTAACCGGGACACCGGGGAGACCCAGTACTTC. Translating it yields CASNRDTGETQYF.

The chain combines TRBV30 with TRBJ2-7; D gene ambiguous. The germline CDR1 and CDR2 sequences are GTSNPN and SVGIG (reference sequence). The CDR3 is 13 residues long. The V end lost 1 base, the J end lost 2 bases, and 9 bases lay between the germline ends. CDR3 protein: CAWSGDFPYEQYF. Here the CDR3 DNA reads TGTGCCTGGAGTGGCGACTTTCCCTACGAGCAGTACTTC.

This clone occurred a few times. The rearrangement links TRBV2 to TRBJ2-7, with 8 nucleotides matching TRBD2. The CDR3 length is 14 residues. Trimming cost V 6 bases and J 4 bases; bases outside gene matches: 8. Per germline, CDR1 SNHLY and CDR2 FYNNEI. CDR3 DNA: TGTGCCAGCAGGGACGTAGCGGGGAATTACGAGCAGTACTTC. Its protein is CASRDVAGNYEQYF.

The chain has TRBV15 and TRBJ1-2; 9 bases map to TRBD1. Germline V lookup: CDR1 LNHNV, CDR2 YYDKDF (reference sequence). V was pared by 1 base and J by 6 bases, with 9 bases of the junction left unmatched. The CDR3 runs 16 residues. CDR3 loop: CATSRALGTGMDGYTF. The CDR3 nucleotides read TGTGCCACCAGCAGAGCCCTAGGGACAGGGATGGATGGCTACACCTTC. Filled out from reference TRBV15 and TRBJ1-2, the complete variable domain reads DAMVIQNPRYQVTQFGKPVTLSCSQTLNHNVMYWYQQKSSQAPKLLFHYYDKDFNNEADTPDNFQSRRPNTSFCFLDIRSPGLGDTAMYLCATSRALGTGMDGYTFGSGTRLTVV.

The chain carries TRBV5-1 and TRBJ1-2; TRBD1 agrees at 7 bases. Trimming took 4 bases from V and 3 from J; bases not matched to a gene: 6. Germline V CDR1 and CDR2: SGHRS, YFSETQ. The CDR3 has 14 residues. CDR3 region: CASSLRQGDYGYTF. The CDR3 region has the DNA TGCGCCAGCAGCCTCCGACAGGGAGACTATGGCTACACCTTC.

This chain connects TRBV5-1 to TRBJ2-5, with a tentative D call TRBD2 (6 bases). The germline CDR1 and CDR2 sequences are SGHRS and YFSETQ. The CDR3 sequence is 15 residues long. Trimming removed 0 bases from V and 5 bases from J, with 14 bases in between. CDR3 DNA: TGCGCCAGCAGCTTGGAGGGCGGGGCAGTGGAGACCCAGTACTTC. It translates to CASSLEGGAVETQYF. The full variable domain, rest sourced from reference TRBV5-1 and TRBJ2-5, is KAGVTQTPRYLIKTRGQQVTLSCSPISGHRSVSWYQQTPGQGLQFLFEYFSETQRNKGNFPGRFSGRQFSNSRSEMNVSTLELGDSALYLCASSLEGGAVETQYFGPGTRLLVL.

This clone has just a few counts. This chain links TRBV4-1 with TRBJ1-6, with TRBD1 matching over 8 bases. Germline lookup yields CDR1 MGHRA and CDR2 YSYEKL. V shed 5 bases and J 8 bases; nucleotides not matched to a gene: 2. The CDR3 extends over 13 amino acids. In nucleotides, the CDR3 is TGCGCCAGCAGCGGACAGGGAGATTCACCCCTCCACTTT. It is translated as CASSGQGDSPLHF.

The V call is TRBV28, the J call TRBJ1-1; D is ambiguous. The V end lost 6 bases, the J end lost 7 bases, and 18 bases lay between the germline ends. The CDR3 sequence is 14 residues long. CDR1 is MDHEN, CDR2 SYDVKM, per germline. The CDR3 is CASSLWGARIEAFF. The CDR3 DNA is TGTGCCAGCAGCCTTTGGGGTGCAAGGATTGAAGCTTTCTTT.